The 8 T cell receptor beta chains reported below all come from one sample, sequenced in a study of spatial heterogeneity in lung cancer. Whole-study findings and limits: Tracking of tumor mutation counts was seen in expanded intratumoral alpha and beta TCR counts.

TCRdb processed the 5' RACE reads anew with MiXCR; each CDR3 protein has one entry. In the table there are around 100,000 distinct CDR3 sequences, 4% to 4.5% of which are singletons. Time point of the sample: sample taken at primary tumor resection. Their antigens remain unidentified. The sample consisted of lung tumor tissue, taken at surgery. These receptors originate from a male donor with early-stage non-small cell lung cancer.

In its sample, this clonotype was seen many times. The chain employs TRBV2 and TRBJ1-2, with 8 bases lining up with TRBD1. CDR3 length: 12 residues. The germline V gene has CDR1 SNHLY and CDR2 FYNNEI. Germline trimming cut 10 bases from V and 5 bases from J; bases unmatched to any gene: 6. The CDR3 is CAIKGQEYGYTF. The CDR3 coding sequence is TGTGCCATCAAGGGACAGGAGTATGGCTACACCTTC.

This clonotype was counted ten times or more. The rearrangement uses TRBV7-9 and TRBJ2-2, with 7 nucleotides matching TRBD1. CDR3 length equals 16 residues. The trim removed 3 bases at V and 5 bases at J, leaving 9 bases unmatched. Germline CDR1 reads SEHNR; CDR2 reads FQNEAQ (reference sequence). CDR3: CASSFSRQGFTGELFF. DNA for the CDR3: TGTGCCAGCAGCTTTTCGAGACAGGGATTTACCGGGGAGCTGTTTTTT.

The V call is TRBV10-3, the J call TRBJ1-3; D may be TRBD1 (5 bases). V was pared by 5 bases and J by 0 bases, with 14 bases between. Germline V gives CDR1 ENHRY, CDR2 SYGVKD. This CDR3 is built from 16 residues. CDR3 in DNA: TGTGCCATCAGTCCGTACTCCGGGGGCTCTGGAAACACCATATATTTT. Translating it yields CAISPYSGGSGNTIYF.

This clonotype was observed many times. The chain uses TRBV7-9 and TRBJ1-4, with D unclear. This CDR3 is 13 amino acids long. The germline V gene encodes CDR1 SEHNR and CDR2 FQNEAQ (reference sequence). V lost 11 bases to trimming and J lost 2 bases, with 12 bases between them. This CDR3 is CACQWATNEKLFF. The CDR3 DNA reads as TGTGCCTGCCAGTGGGCGACTAATGAAAAACTGTTTTTT.

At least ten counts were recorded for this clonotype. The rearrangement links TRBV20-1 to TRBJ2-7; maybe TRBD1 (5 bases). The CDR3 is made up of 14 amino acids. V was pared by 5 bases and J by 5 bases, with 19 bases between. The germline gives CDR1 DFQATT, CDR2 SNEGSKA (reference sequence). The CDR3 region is CSAALRDKQHEQYF. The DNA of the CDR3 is TGCAGTGCTGCCCTCAGGGATAAGCAACACGAGCAGTACTTC.

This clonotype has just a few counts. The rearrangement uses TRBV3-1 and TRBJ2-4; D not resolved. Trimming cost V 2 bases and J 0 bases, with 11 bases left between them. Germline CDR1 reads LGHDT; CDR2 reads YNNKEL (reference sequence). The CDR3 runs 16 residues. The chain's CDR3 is CASSQFRPGAKNIQYF. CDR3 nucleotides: TGTGCCAGCAGCCAATTCCGACCGGGAGCCAAAAACATTCAGTACTTC.

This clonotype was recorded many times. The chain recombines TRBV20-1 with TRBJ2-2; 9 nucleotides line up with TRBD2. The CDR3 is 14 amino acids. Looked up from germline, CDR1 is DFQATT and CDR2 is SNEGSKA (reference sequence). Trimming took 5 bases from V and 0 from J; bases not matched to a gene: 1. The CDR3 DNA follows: TGCAGTGCTGCTAGCGGGACGAACACCGGGGAGCTGTTTTTT. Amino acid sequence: CSAASGTNTGELFF.

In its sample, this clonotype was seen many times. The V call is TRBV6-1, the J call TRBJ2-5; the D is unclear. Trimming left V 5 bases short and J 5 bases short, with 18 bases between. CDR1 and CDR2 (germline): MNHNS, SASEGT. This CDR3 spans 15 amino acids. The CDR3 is CASSLDGLRRETQYF. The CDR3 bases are TGTGCCAGCAGTTTAGACGGTCTGAGGCGGGAGACCCAGTACTTC.